These 24 T cell receptor beta chains came from one sample sequenced in a study of blood T cell repertoires in COVID-19. The method was immunoSEQ multiplex PCR; TCRdb's version includes in-frame clones alone and lacks a portion of them. The table shows around 97,000 clones, with approximately 90% occurring only once. The specimen was peripheral blood. The receptors were sampled from a woman aged 80 or over in a cohort sampled during active COVID-19.

The J gene is TRBJ2-4, the V gene TRBV7-9; a possible D gene is TRBD1 (6 bases). V was pared by 6 bases and J by 7 bases, with 16 bases between. CDR3 size: 14 residues. Germline assignment: CDR1 SEHNR and CDR2 FQNEAQ (reference sequence). In DNA form, the CDR3 reads TGTGCCAGCAGTCTAGGGGGATTGGGGAACATTCAGTACTTC. It codes for CASSLGGLGNIQYF.

This clone showed up just once. This chain links TRBV30 with TRBJ2-1; TRBD2 matches 10 bases. The CDR3 length is 13 residues. Germline assignment: CDR1 GTSNPN and CDR2 SVGIG (reference sequence). The ends lost 4 bases at V and 8 bases at J; junction bases unmatched: 5. The CDR3 DNA reads as TGTGCCTGGACTAGCGGGAGTGTGGATGAGCAGTTCTTC. Translated: CAWTSGSVDEQFF.

The gene calls are TRBV20-1 and TRBJ2-7, with 7 bases lining up with TRBD1. The CDR3 spans 15 residues. V was clipped by 3 bases and J by 4 bases; unmatched bases: 12. Germline CDR1 DFQATT, CDR2 SNEGSKA (reference sequence). In DNA, the CDR3 is TGCAGTGCTAGTGACGACCGACAGGGTGGATACGAGCAGTACTTC. It yields the protein CSASDDRQGGYEQYF.

This CDR3 is CASSLGRGSTDTQYF. For the CDR3, the DNA is TGTGCCAGCAGCTTGGGGCGGGGAAGCACAGATACGCAGTATTTT. This chain uses TRBV5-4 with TRBJ2-3; tentatively, D is TRBD2 (6 bases). With 0 bases removed from V and 0 bases from J, the gap between germline ends came to 8 bases. CDR1 is SGHNT and CDR2 is YYREEE in the germline V gene (reference sequence). The CDR3 is 15 residues long.

This rearrangement joins TRBV10-3 to TRBJ2-1; D may be TRBD1 (6 bases). The CDR3 consists of 14 residues. Germline V lookup: CDR1 ENHRY, CDR2 SYGVKD. With 6 bases removed from V and 0 bases from J, the gap between germline ends came to 9 bases. The CDR3 sequence: CAIRGDTSYNEQFF. In DNA, the CDR3 is TGTGCCATCAGGGGGGACACCTCCTACAATGAGCAGTTCTTC.

The chain links TRBV21-1 to TRBJ2-1; the table's D call, TRBD1, has no DNA check behind it. TRBV21-1 is listed as a pseudogene. The CDR3 spans 16 residues. In nucleotides, the CDR3 is TGTGCCAGCAGCAGTAGGGACAGGGGCTCCTACAATGAGCAGTTCTTC. Translating gives CASSSRDRGSYNEQFF.

In DNA, the CDR3 is TGCAGCGGCTCGCAGGTGGAAGATACTGAAGCTTTCTTT. Amino acids: CSGSQVEDTEAFF. The J gene is TRBJ1-1, the V gene TRBV29-1; no reliable D call. This CDR3 is built from 13 residues. The germline CDR1 and CDR2 sequences are SQVTM and ANQGSEA. The V end lost 7 bases, the J end lost 5 bases, and 17 bases lay between the germline ends.

This clone was picked up one time. This rearrangement joins TRBV6-8 to TRBJ1-3, with D unresolved. The CDR3 is 14 residues long. Per germline, CDR1 MNHGY and CDR2 SAAAGT. V lost 9 bases, J lost 3 bases, and 15 bases lay in between. The chain's CDR3 is CASPIWSGGNTIYF. The CDR3 nucleotides read TGTGCCAGTCCGATCTGGTCGGGTGGAAACACCATATATTTT.

The V call is TRBV19, the J call TRBJ2-3; D remains ambiguous. The CDR3 totals 10 residues. Trimming left V 10 bases short and J 5 bases short, with 7 bases between. Looked up from germline, CDR1 is LNHDA and CDR2 is SQIVND (reference sequence). The CDR3 loop is CATRQDTQYF. As DNA, the CDR3 is TGTGCCACGCGGCAAGATACGCAGTATTTT.

This chain joins TRBV6-6 and TRBJ1-5; D call uncertain. Trimming stripped 6 bases from V and 0 bases from J, with 12 bases between. The CDR3 totals 15 residues. Germline V gene sequence: CDR1 MNHNY, CDR2 SVGAGI (reference sequence). CDR3 in DNA: TGTGCCAGCAGCCGGGTGGCGGATAGCAATCAGCCCCAGCATTTT. Translation gives CASSRVADSNQPQHF.

The rearrangement links TRBV9 to TRBJ2-3; D is uncertain. The CDR3 is 15 amino acids. The V gene lost 2 bases and the J gene lost 2 bases, with 12 bases spanning the gap. Per the germline V gene, CDR1 is SGDLS and CDR2 is YYNGEE. CDR3 DNA: TGTGCCAGCAGCGTCCGCCGGGTTACCACAGATACGCAGTATTTT. It codes for CASSVRRVTTDTQYF.

This clone was seen a handful of times. V and J are TRBV7-2 and TRBJ2-2; D is ambiguous. The CDR3 runs 14 residues. The germline V and J ends were trimmed by 7 bases and 4 bases, with 13 bases remaining between them. The germline V gene encodes CDR1 SGHTA and CDR2 FQGNSA. CDR3 coding DNA: TGTGCCAGCAACGTCCCGGTTGCCACCGGGGAGCTGTTTTTT. Its translation: CASNVPVATGELFF.

The sample holds a few counts of this clone. This sequence joins TRBV12-3 or TRBV12-4 and TRBJ2-4; 9 nucleotides agree with TRBD1. The trim removed 6 bases at V and 9 bases at J, leaving 3 bases unmatched. CDR3 length: 12 residues. Here the CDR3 reads CASRGQGFIQYF. CDR3 DNA: TGTGCCAGCAGGGGACAGGGATTCATTCAGTACTTC.

This chain uses TRBV21-1 with TRBJ1-4. TRBV21-1 is a pseudogene locus. The CDR3 runs to 18 residues. The CDR3 coding sequence is TGTGCCAGCAGCACGCAGATATGGGGAGGCGCAACTAATGAAAAACTGTTTTTT. This encodes CASSTQIWGGATNEKLFF.

The chain carries TRBV3-1 (or the pseudogene TRBV3-2) and TRBJ1-2; weak D call: TRBD1 (5 bases). The CDR3 runs 13 residues. CDR1 and CDR2 (germline): LGHDT, YNNKEL (reference sequence). Trimming removed 2 bases at V and 8 bases at J, with 12 bases between. This CDR3 is CASSQFRGQGYTF. The CDR3 DNA reads TGTGCCAGCAGCCAATTTAGGGGTCAGGGCTACACCTTC.

CDR3 sequence: CASSFGGVNEQFF. DNA for the CDR3: TGCGCCAGCAGTTTCGGAGGGGTCAATGAGCAGTTCTTC. The chain is built from TRBV5-1 and TRBJ2-1, with D perhaps TRBD2 (6 bases). Germline V gene lookup returns CDR1 SGHRS and CDR2 YFSETQ. Trimming cost V 5 bases and J 6 bases, with 12 bases left between them. CDR3 length equals 13 residues.

This chain links TRBV6-5 with TRBJ2-1; no reliable D call. The CDR3 is made up of 13 amino acids. Germline CDR1 reads MNHEY; CDR2 reads SVGAGI. The germline V and J ends were trimmed by 2 bases and 12 bases, with 14 bases remaining between them. The CDR3 DNA reads TGTGCCAGCAGTTACGCACCGGCGGCTCCGCAGTTCTTC. It encodes CASSYAPAAPQFF.

This clone has a single count. The chain links TRBV5-1 to TRBJ1-3, with TRBD1 identical over 7 bases. The germline gives CDR1 SGHRS, CDR2 YFSETQ. The CDR3 runs 16 residues. The ends lost 4 bases at V and 2 bases at J; junction bases unmatched: 9. CDR3 DNA sequence: TGCGCCAGCAGCCCGCCGACAGGGATCGCTGGAAACACCATATATTTT. It codes for CASSPPTGIAGNTIYF.

The chain is built from TRBV14 and TRBJ1-2; D possibly corresponds to TRBD1 (6 bases). V lost 4 bases to trimming and J lost 2 bases, with 14 bases between them. CDR1 and CDR2 from the germline V gene are SGHDN and FVKESK. The CDR3 contains 15 residues. The CDR3 DNA is TGTGCCAGCAGCCCTATAGGACAGCTCAACTATGGCTACACCTTC. It codes for CASSPIGQLNYGYTF.

The J gene is TRBJ1-5, the V gene TRBV7-9, with 7 bases aligning to TRBD1. The CDR3 length is 16 residues. CDR1 is SEHNR, CDR2 FQNEAQ, per germline (reference sequence). V gave up 5 bases and J gave up 1 base; unmatched junction bases: 8. The CDR3 region is CASSDRQGGSNQPQHF. In nucleotides, the CDR3 is TGTGCCAGCAGCGATCGACAGGGTGGAAGCAATCAGCCCCAGCATTTT.

The chain uses TRBV9 and TRBJ2-5, with no clear D. This CDR3 is 15 amino acids long. Looked up from germline, CDR1 is SGDLS and CDR2 is YYNGEE. V was clipped by 0 bases and J by 4 bases, with 13 bases between them. The CDR3, as DNA: TGTGCCAGCAGCGTAGCGGCTAGTGAAATAGAGACCCAGTACTTC. Protein: CASSVAASEIETQYF. The variable domain in full, completed from reference TRBV9 and TRBJ2-5, reads DSGVTQTPKHLITATGQRVTLRCSPRSGDLSVYWYQQSLDQGLQFLIQYYNGEERAKGNILERFSAQQFPDLHSELNLSSLELGDSALYFCASSVAASEIETQYFGPGTRLLVL.

J is TRBJ2-5 and V is TRBV29-1; 10 nucleotides line up with TRBD1. The V segment lost 6 bases and the J segment 5 bases; nucleotides outside the gene matches: 9. Germline loops: CDR1 SQVTM, CDR2 ANQGSEA. This CDR3 has 14 residues. CDR3 sequence (DNA): TGCAGCGTCGGACAGGGGGGACCCGCGGAGACCCAGTACTTC. As protein: CSVGQGGPAETQYF. Combining the CDR3 with reference TRBV29-1 and TRBJ2-5 gives the whole variable domain SAVISQKPSRDICQRGTSLTIQCQVDSQVTMMFWYRQQPGQSLTLIATANQGSEATYESGFVIDKFPISRPNLTFSTLTVSNMSPEDSSIYLCSVGQGGPAETQYFGPGTRLLVL.

The chain carries TRBV16 and TRBJ2-1; TRBD2 matches 13 bases. Germline-derived CDR1 and CDR2 are KGHSY and FQNENV. V dropped 4 bases and J dropped 0; count of bases not matched to a gene: 9. The CDR3 length is 19 residues. The CDR3 reads CASSPRGTSGISSYNEQFF. The CDR3 bases are TGTGCCAGCAGCCCCCGAGGGACTAGCGGGATTTCCTCCTACAATGAGCAGTTCTTC.

This CDR3 reads CASSQDGNTEAFF. CDR3 in DNA: TGTGCCAGCAGCCAAGACGGGAACACTGAAGCTTTCTTT. The chain carries TRBV4-2 and TRBJ1-1; D unresolved. This CDR3 contains 13 residues. Germline CDR1 and CDR2: LGHNA and YNFKEQ. The V gene lost 0 bases and the J gene lost 1 base, with 3 bases spanning the gap.